This TCR beta chain was observed in a study of technical replicates of blood from four donors. The protocol was immunoSEQ multiplex PCR, while the TCRdb copy is restricted to in-frame clones and leaves out a portion. The sample comprises 75,000 to 95,000 clones, about 90% of which are singletons, and more than 0.25% rests with the top ten. The V gene end was trimmed by 2 bases and the J gene end by 5 bases; junction bases not matched to a gene: 8. There are 16 residues in the CDR3. CDR1 MGHRA and CDR2 YSYEKL come from the germline V gene. The TCR comes from a human donor in good health. The chain links TRBV4-1 to TRBJ2-2, with 7 bases aligning to TRBD2. What was sequenced was T cells isolated from PBMCs. In DNA, the CDR3 is TGCGCCAGCAGCCAACGGGTGGGAGGGCAGACCGGGGAGCTGTTTTTT. It is translated as CASSQRVGGQTGELFF.